The 19 T cell receptor beta chains reported below all come from one sample, sequenced in a study of tumour-infiltrating T cells in Burkitt lymphoma. This table comes from immunoSEQ multiplex PCR, and its TCRdb copy is limited to in-frame clones, with some not included. The sample contains 46,000 or so clones, around 30% of which appear only once. Input material: tumor tissue. The receptors come from a human donor with Burkitt lymphoma.

This sequence joins TRBV7-2 and TRBJ2-5, with D possibly matching TRBD1 (5 bases). The CDR3 runs to 15 residues. Germline CDR1 SGHTA, CDR2 FQGNSA. V was pared by 5 bases and J by 2 bases, with 15 bases between. Written as DNA, the CDR3 is TGTGCCAGCAGCCCCCCCGCAGGGTGGCAAGAGACCCAGTACTTC. Protein sequence: CASSPPAGWQETQYF.

This clone was seen more than once but under ten times. At one end the junction does not follow the germline gene, possibly because of a read error. The chain is built from TRBV4-3 and TRBJ1-6; unclear D gene. The CDR3 length is 17 residues. The germline V gene has CDR1 LGHNA and CDR2 YSLEER. CDR3 loop: CASSPRRLGLDNSLLHF. CDR3 in DNA: TGCGCCAGCAGCCCCAGGCGTCTGGGATTAGATAATTCACTCCTCCACTTT.

This clone came up a few times. The chain joins TRBV6-6 to TRBJ1-3; D gene ambiguous. Trimming stripped 5 bases from V and 0 bases from J, with 11 bases between. The CDR3 has 15 amino acids. The V gene's germline CDR1 is MNHNY and CDR2 SVGAGI (reference sequence). CDR3 DNA: TGTGCCAGCAGTCACTTAAGAGGCTCTGGAAACACCATATATTTT. As protein: CASSHLRGSGNTIYF.

V and J are TRBV25-1 and TRBJ2-7, with 9 bases lining up with TRBD1. Germline V gives CDR1 MGHDK, CDR2 SYGVNS. CDR3 length: 15 amino acids. With 6 bases clipped from V and 5 bases from J, the junction kept 11 bases outside the gene matches. CDR3 coding DNA: TGTGCCAGCAGCTTAACCGGGACAGGGATCGACGAGCAGTACTTC. Its protein product is CASSLTGTGIDEQYF.

This clone appeared a few times. This chain joins TRBV6-1 and TRBJ1-6; possible D gene TRBD1, 5 bases. V shed 9 bases and J shed 7 bases, with 13 bases lying between them. Germline V gene lookup returns CDR1 MNHNS and CDR2 SASEGT. The CDR3 consists of 13 residues. CDR3 coding DNA: TGTGCCAGTACCGGGACGATCAATTCACCCCTCCACTTT. Its translation: CASTGTINSPLHF.

This clone has a handful of counts. The rearrangement uses TRBV5-6 and TRBJ2-7; 9 nucleotides agree with TRBD2. The V gene end was trimmed by 5 bases and the J gene end by 2 bases; junction bases not matched to a gene: 5. In germline, CDR1 is SGHDT, CDR2 YYEEEE. The length of the CDR3 is 14 residues. Here the CDR3 DNA reads TGTGCCAGCAGTTGGCGGGGGGGCGCCTACGAGCAGTACTTC. It translates to CASSWRGGAYEQYF. Complete variable domain (other parts from reference TRBV5-6 and TRBJ2-7): DAGVTQSPTHLIKTRGQQVTLRCSPKSGHDTVSWYQQALGQGPQFIFQYYEEEERQRGNFPDRFSGHQFPNYSSELNVNALLLGDSALYLCASSWRGGAYEQYFGPGTRLTVT.

This clone was counted between two and nine times. The chain combines TRBV6-5 with TRBJ1-1; D gene unclear. Germline values: CDR1 MNHEY, CDR2 SVGAGI. This CDR3 has 15 residues. V shed 7 bases and J shed 4 bases, with 19 bases lying between them. CDR3 residues: CASIFSGGPSTEAFF. The CDR3 region has the DNA TGTGCCAGCATATTTTCCGGCGGACCCTCCACTGAAGCTTTCTTT.

The rearrangement uses TRBV19 and TRBJ1-2; the D gene is possibly TRBD1 (5 bases). The CDR3 has 15 residues. Per germline, CDR1 LNHDA and CDR2 SQIVND (reference sequence). The ends were cut back, 5 bases at V and 4 bases at J, with 17 bases in the middle. As DNA, the CDR3 is TGTGCCAGTAGTCTTTCCGACAGTACGACCTATGGCTACACCTTC. This sequence encodes CASSLSDSTTYGYTF. The full variable domain, in which reference TRBV19 and TRBJ1-2 provide the parts outside the CDR3, is DGGITQSPKYLFRKEGQNVTLSCEQNLNHDAMYWYRQDPGQGLRLIYYSQIVNDFQKGDIAEGYSVSREKKESFPLTVTSAQKNPTAFYLCASSLSDSTTYGYTFGSGTRLTVV.

This chain connects TRBV6-5 to TRBJ2-1; the match to TRBD1 covers 10 bases. Germline V gene sequence: CDR1 MNHEY, CDR2 SVGAGI. This CDR3 region has 15 residues. Losses at the gene ends were 6 bases for V and 2 bases for J; bases not matched to a gene: 4. The CDR3 nucleotides read TGTGCCAGCAGCCCCGGACAGGGGGCCTACAATGAGCAGTTCTTC. Its protein is CASSPGQGAYNEQFF.

There are a few counts of this clone. J is TRBJ2-7 and V is TRBV7-2; 9 bases align to TRBD1. The CDR3 contains 15 residues. The V and J ends lost 5 bases and 5 bases, in that order; junction bases with no gene match: 10. Germline loops: CDR1 SGHTA, CDR2 FQGNSA. The CDR3 here is CASSRYRGRGDEQYF. Here the CDR3 DNA reads TGTGCCAGCAGCCGCTACAGGGGGCGCGGGGACGAGCAGTACTTC. The full variable domain, its missing parts supplied by reference TRBV7-2 and TRBJ2-7, is GAGVSQSPSNKVTEKGKDVELRCDPISGHTALYWYRQSLGQGLEFLIYFQGNSAPDKSGLPSDRFSAERTGGSVSTLTIQRTQQEDSAVYLCASSRYRGRGDEQYFGPGTRLTVT.

The rearrangement links TRBV9 to TRBJ2-3, with 9 positions matching TRBD2. Germline CDR1 reads SGDLS; CDR2 reads YYNGEE. CDR3 length equals 15 residues. The junction had 5 bases not matched to a gene; V was cut back by 0 bases and J by 6 bases. CDR3: CASSVGGGGEDTQYF. In DNA form, the CDR3 reads TGTGCCAGCAGCGTAGGAGGCGGGGGGGAGGATACGCAGTATTTT. Filled out from reference TRBV9 and TRBJ2-3, the complete variable domain reads DSGVTQTPKHLITATGQRVTLRCSPRSGDLSVYWYQQSLDQGLQFLIQYYNGEERAKGNILERFSAQQFPDLHSELNLSSLELGDSALYFCASSVGGGGEDTQYFGPGTRLTVL.

On this clone itself: Other DNA sequences within the sample encode an identical CDR3. The chain joins TRBV10-3 to TRBJ1-5; 11 bases agree with TRBD1. This CDR3 comprises 15 residues. Germline CDR1 ENHRY, CDR2 SYGVKD. Trimming cost V 0 bases and J 5 bases; bases outside gene matches: 0. CDR3 sequence (DNA): TGTGCCATCAGTGAGTCGGGACAGGGGGATCAGCCCCAGCATTTT. Amino acids: CAISESGQGDQPQHF.

This clone appeared a few times. The chain recombines TRBV7-9 with TRBJ1-2; 11 bases are shared with TRBD1. The CDR3 length is 13 residues. J gave up 8 bases and V 3 bases, and 2 bases lay outside the gene matches. Per germline, CDR1 SEHNR and CDR2 FQNEAQ (reference sequence). CDR3 bases: TGTGCCAGCAGCTTGGGGACAGGGGGAGGCTACACCTTC. Translation gives CASSLGTGGGYTF.

This chain connects TRBV7-3 to TRBJ2-5; D unclear. Per the germline V gene, CDR1 is SGHTA and CDR2 is FQGTGA. V was cut by 0 bases and J by 1 base, with 3 bases left in between. This CDR3 has 13 residues. In DNA, the CDR3 is TGTGCCAGCAGCTTAACGGTCCAAGAGACCCAGTACTTC. As protein: CASSLTVQETQYF.

This clone was seen a few times. V gene TRBV29-1 combines with J gene TRBJ2-3, with 8 positions matching TRBD2. J lost 2 bases, V lost 7 bases, and 2 bases had no gene match. The CDR3 loop spans 12 amino acids. Per germline, CDR1 SQVTM and CDR2 ANQGSEA. CDR3 coding DNA: TGCAGCGCGCGGGGGGTCACAGATACGCAGTATTTT. It codes for CSARGVTDTQYF.

This clone counts as large (0.1 to 1%). The same CDR3 can be traced to other DNA sequences in this sample. This chain joins TRBV25-1 and TRBJ2-5; 7 positions match TRBD1. This CDR3 contains 14 residues. The trim removed 2 bases at V and 0 bases at J, leaving 0 bases unmatched. Looked up from germline, CDR1 is MGHDK and CDR2 is SYGVNS. This CDR3 reads CASSERGHQETQYF. The CDR3 DNA reads as TGTGCCAGCAGTGAAAGGGGGCACCAAGAGACCCAGTACTTC.

The chain recombines TRBV7-9 with TRBJ2-5; D gene ambiguous. Trimming took off 2 bases at V and 5 bases at J, with 6 bases between the two ends. Germline V gene data show CDR1 as SEHNR and CDR2 as FQNEAQ (reference sequence). The CDR3 is made up of 12 amino acids. CDR3 sequence reads: CASSLIWETQYF. In DNA, the CDR3 is TGTGCCAGCAGCTTAATATGGGAGACCCAGTACTTC. Combining the CDR3 with reference TRBV7-9 and TRBJ2-5 gives the whole variable domain DTGVSQNPRHKITKRGQNVTFRCDPISEHNRLYWYRQTLGQGPEFLTYFQNEAQLEKSRLLSDRFSAERPKGSFSTLEIQRTEQGDSAMYLCASSLIWETQYFGPGTRLLVL.

The genes are TRBV6-5 and TRBJ2-2; D unclear. CDR1 is MNHEY, CDR2 SVGAGI, per germline. CDR3 length equals 14 residues. V lost 5 bases, J lost 5 bases, and 12 bases lay in between. The chain's CDR3 is CASSPPLGTGELFF. The CDR3 bases are TGTGCCAGCAGTCCCCCGCTCGGTACCGGGGAGCTGTTTTTT.

V is TRBV5-1 and J is TRBJ2-7; no firm D call. Trimming stripped 4 bases from V and 6 bases from J, with 17 bases between. CDR3 length equals 14 residues. Looked up from germline, CDR1 is SGHRS and CDR2 is YFSETQ. For the CDR3, the DNA is TGCGCCAGCAGCCAGCCGGACGGCTCGGGCGAGCAGTACTTC. This sequence encodes CASSQPDGSGEQYF.